Listed here are 4 T cell receptor beta chains from one sample, sequenced in a study of breast tumors, draining lymph nodes, adjacent tissues. TCRdb recomputed calls from the multiplex PCR reads with MiXCR, one row per CDR3 protein. The sample includes approximately 300,000 distinct CDR3 sequences, about 33% of them seen just once. Samples came from axillary lymph nodes draining the breast cancer. The sequenced sample was axillary lymph node tissue. The receptors derive from a female donor with breast cancer. Some clones in this sample may be carry-over from other donors' samples.

This clonotype was found a few times. A clone one base away is much larger, so this may be a read error. This sequence joins TRBV20-1 and TRBJ1-5; no clear D. The CDR3 covers 14 residues. CDR1 DFQATT and CDR2 SNEGSKA come from the germline V gene (reference sequence). In DNA form, the CDR3 reads TGCAGTGCTAGAGATCGAGGGATTAATCCGCCCCAGCATTTT. It encodes CSARDRGINPPQHF.

In regard to this clonotype: One base away lies a much larger clone, so this may be a sequencing read error. The rearrangement uses TRBV7-9 and TRBJ2-1; D is tentatively TRBD1 or TRBD2 (5 bases each). CDR1 and CDR2 from the germline V gene are SEHNR and FQNEAQ (reference sequence). The CDR3 sequence is 14 residues long. Trimming shortened V by 4 bases and J by 10 bases, and 17 bases separated the two germline ends. CDR3 nucleotide sequence: TGTGCCAGCAGCTATCCGGGACGGACCTACGAGCAGTTCTTC. Its translation is CASSYPGRTYEQFF.

About this clonotype: The CDR3 does not close with the conserved phenylalanine or tryptophan, likely indicating a read error. This chain connects TRBV6-5 to TRBJ2-7; 7 nucleotides match TRBD1. This CDR3 is built from 15 residues. Germline values: CDR1 MNHEY, CDR2 SVGAGI. The ends lost 7 bases at V and 2 bases at J; junction bases unmatched: 11. CDR3 sequence reads: CASTLNIGTAYEQYL. CDR3 DNA: TGTGCCAGCACCCTGAATATAGGGACAGCCTACGAGCAGTACCTC.

The chain has TRBV12-3 or TRBV12-4 and TRBJ2-4; D could derive from TRBD1 or TRBD2 (6 bases each). The CDR3 consists of 17 residues. V lost 5 bases and J 3 bases, leaving 20 bases between the germline ends. The CDR3: CASSPPDGGSGKNIQYF. CDR3 coding DNA: TGTGCCAGCAGTCCCCCGGACGGGGGCAGCGGCAAAAACATTCAGTACTTC.